This passage covers 32 T cell receptor beta chains from one sample sequenced in a study of shared clonotypes between healthy human individuals. The method was immunoSEQ multiplex PCR; TCRdb's version includes in-frame clones alone and lacks a portion of them. This table has approximately 2.5 million clones, about 92% appearing once. Sequencing was performed on naive CD4+ T cells sorted from blood. Sample subset: CD45RA+ positively selected. These receptors were obtained from a man aged 18 to 35 in good health.

This clone has a single count. The V call is TRBV18, the J call TRBJ1-1, with 7 bases fitting TRBD1. CDR3 length equals 13 residues. Germline assignment: CDR1 KGHSH and CDR2 LQKENI. V lost 8 bases and J lost 0; bases outside the gene matches: 3. The DNA of the CDR3 is TGTGCCAGCCGGACAGGCCTGAACACTGAAGCTTTCTTT. As protein: CASRTGLNTEAFF.

The chain employs TRBV5-1 and TRBJ2-1; D perhaps matches TRBD1 (7 bases). CDR3 length: 15 residues. Germline CDR1 and CDR2: SGHRS and YFSETQ. V was pared by 0 bases and J by 4 bases, with 11 bases between. This chain's CDR3 is CASSLEAGGYNEQFF. In DNA form, the CDR3 reads TGCGCCAGCAGCTTGGAGGCAGGGGGGTACAATGAGCAGTTCTTC.

The rearrangement uses TRBV27 and TRBJ2-2; no clear D. The germline V gene has CDR1 MNHEY and CDR2 SMNVEV (reference sequence). The length of the CDR3 is 11 residues. V gave up 4 bases and J gave up 7 bases, with 4 bases separating them. This CDR3 reads CASSWDGELFF. CDR3 nucleotide sequence: TGTGCCAGCAGTTGGGACGGGGAGCTGTTTTTT.

The gene calls are TRBV10-3 and TRBJ2-5, with 10 nucleotides matching TRBD2. This CDR3 has 15 residues. Germline V lookup: CDR1 ENHRY, CDR2 SYGVKD. The J segment lost 3 bases and the V segment lost 4 bases, leaving 5 bases of the junction unmatched. CDR3 DNA: TGTGCCATCAGTGCAGCGGGGGGGTCCAAAGAGACCCAGTACTTC. This sequence encodes CAISAAGGSKETQYF.

V is TRBV30 and J is TRBJ1-3; 9 nucleotides match TRBD1. After removal of 4 bases from V and 2 bases from J, the junction contained 6 bases not matched to a gene. The CDR3 consists of 15 residues. Germline CDR1 is GTSNPN and CDR2 is SVGIG (reference sequence). CDR3: CAWTRRQGAGNTIYF. CDR3 DNA sequence: TGTGCCTGGACGAGGAGACAGGGGGCTGGAAACACCATATATTTT.

The V and J genes are TRBV18 and TRBJ2-7; TRBD1 agrees at 8 bases. There are 15 residues in the CDR3. V lost 1 base and J lost 5; bases outside the gene matches: 7. CDR1 KGHSH and CDR2 LQKENI come from the germline V gene. CDR3 DNA: TGTGCCAGCTCACCACGGACAGGGAGGTGGGACGAGCAGTACTTC. It encodes CASSPRTGRWDEQYF. The variable domain in full, completed from reference TRBV18 and TRBJ2-7, reads NAGVMQNPRHLVRRRGQEARLRCSPMKGHSHVYWYRQLPEEGLKFMVYLQKENIIDESGMPKERFSAEFPKEGPSILRIQQVVRGDSAAYFCASSPRTGRWDEQYFGPGTRLTVT.

The J gene is TRBJ2-7, the V gene TRBV2, with D unresolved. V shed 6 bases and J shed 1 base, with 10 bases lying between them. The CDR3 spans 13 residues. Germline CDR1 is SNHLY and CDR2 is FYNNEI. The CDR3 DNA reads as TGTGCCAGCAGGACCGCTGGATCCTACGAGCAGTACTTC. Amino acids: CASRTAGSYEQYF.

This sequence joins TRBV10-2 and TRBJ1-4; TRBD1 matches at 7 bases. Losses at the gene ends were 0 bases for V and 13 bases for J; bases not matched to a gene: 8. The CDR3 length is 14 residues. Germline V gives CDR1 WSHSY, CDR2 SAAADI. DNA for the CDR3: TGCGCCAGCAGTGAGTCAGGGGGCGGAGAGAGACTGTTTTTT. Its protein is CASSESGGGERLFF.

On this clone itself: The same CDR3 is also encoded by other DNA sequences in this sample. The gene calls are TRBV28 and TRBJ2-3, with D uncertain. The V end lost 3 bases, the J end lost 0 bases, and 4 bases lay between the germline ends. CDR1 MDHEN and CDR2 SYDVKM come from the germline V gene. This CDR3 spans 13 amino acids. CDR3 DNA sequence: TGTGCCAGCAGTTTCGGCAGCACAGATACGCAGTATTTT. It codes for CASSFGSTDTQYF.

This rearrangement joins TRBV5-1 to TRBJ2-7, with D possibly TRBD1 on 5 matching bases. This CDR3 region has 13 residues. Between the trimmed V and J ends, which lost 4 bases and 2 bases, there was a span of 10 bases. Germline assignment: CDR1 SGHRS and CDR2 YFSETQ. Written as DNA, the CDR3 is TGCGCCAGCAGCATGGACATCACCTACGAGCAGTACTTC. This gives the protein CASSMDITYEQYF.

On this clone itself: This sample also contains other DNA sequences that code for the same CDR3. The chain joins TRBV7-9 to TRBJ2-3, with 16 bases that match TRBD2. V dropped 3 bases and J dropped 6; count of bases not matched to a gene: 3. The CDR3 contains 16 residues. Germline CDR1 and CDR2: SEHNR and FQNEAQ (reference sequence). The CDR3 here is CASSLGTSGGADTQYF. In nucleotides, the CDR3 is TGTGCCAGCAGCTTGGGGACTAGCGGGGGGGCGGATACGCAGTATTTT.

Turning to this clone: The sample has other DNA sequences that encode this CDR3 too. The rearrangement uses TRBV5-4 and TRBJ2-1; 10 bases are shared with TRBD1. V lost 4 bases and J lost 3; bases outside the gene matches: 4. The germline CDR1 and CDR2 sequences are SGHNT and YYREEE (reference sequence). The CDR3 has 15 residues. CDR3 in amino acids: CASSPGQGVYNEQFF. CDR3 sequence (DNA): TGTGCCAGCAGCCCCGGACAGGGGGTCTACAATGAGCAGTTCTTC.

The J gene is TRBJ1-1, the V gene TRBV2; 8 nucleotides agree with TRBD1. This CDR3 comprises 11 residues. V lost 6 bases and J lost 10; bases outside the gene matches: 4. Germline loops: CDR1 SNHLY, CDR2 FYNNEI. CDR3 coding DNA: TGTGCCAGCAGCTCCGGACAGGGAGCTTTCTTT. It encodes CASSSGQGAFF.

The chain uses TRBV5-1 and TRBJ1-3; a possible D gene is TRBD1 (6 bases). Trimming pared 7 bases from V and 1 base from J, leaving 12 bases between. Germline V gene sequence: CDR1 SGHRS, CDR2 YFSETQ. The CDR3 sequence is 14 residues long. The CDR3 loop reads CASSKQGSGNTIYF. CDR3 DNA: TGCGCCAGCTCTAAACAGGGATCTGGAAACACCATATATTTT.

This clone turned up a few times. This rearrangement joins TRBV30 to TRBJ1-5; D is ambiguous. Germline CDR1 GTSNPN, CDR2 SVGIG (reference sequence). The CDR3 runs to 15 residues. With 0 bases removed from V and 2 bases from J, the gap between germline ends came to 11 bases. The CDR3 DNA sequence: TGTGCCTGGAGTGTAAGGGCGTATGGCAATCAGCCCCAGCATTTT. It is translated as CAWSVRAYGNQPQHF.

This chain uses TRBV6-5 with TRBJ2-5; D possibly corresponds to TRBD2 (6 bases). Germline V CDR1 and CDR2: MNHEY, SVGAGI. Trimming stripped 8 bases from V and 5 bases from J, with 12 bases between. The CDR3 extends over 12 amino acids. The CDR3 spells CASRRAGETQYF. The CDR3 DNA reads as TGTGCCAGCCGACGGGCGGGGGAGACCCAGTACTTC.

With regard to this clone: Germline is not matched at one junction end, which may reflect a read error. This sequence joins TRBV5-4 and TRBJ1-6, with D maybe TRBD1 (5 bases). CDR1 is SGHNT and CDR2 is YYREEE in the germline V gene (reference sequence). CDR3 length: 16 amino acids. Here the CDR3 DNA reads TGCGCCAGCAGCCAAGAAGGGGACCCACAGAATTCACCCCTCCACTTT. It yields the protein CASSQEGDPQNSPLHF.

This clone was observed a single time. This chain connects TRBV30 to TRBJ1-5; 7 bases are shared with TRBD1. With 2 bases clipped from V and 1 base from J, the junction kept 5 bases outside the gene matches. This CDR3 has 15 amino acids. The germline V gene encodes CDR1 GTSNPN and CDR2 SVGIG (reference sequence). The chain's CDR3 is CAWSQGGLSNQPQHF. CDR3 sequence (DNA): TGTGCCTGGAGTCAGGGGGGGCTCAGCAATCAGCCCCAGCATTTT.

The chain has TRBV6-5 and TRBJ2-7; 7 positions match TRBD1. V gave up 6 bases and J gave up 0 bases; unmatched junction bases: 8. This CDR3 is built from 15 residues. CDR1 and CDR2 from the germline V gene are MNHEY and SVGAGI. The CDR3 sequence: CASSPTGTVSYEQYF. The CDR3, as DNA: TGTGCCAGCAGCCCTACCGGGACAGTCTCCTACGAGCAGTACTTC.

The chain joins TRBV11-2 to TRBJ1-4; a possible D gene is TRBD1 (5 bases). The CDR3 sequence is 14 residues long. Germline V gives CDR1 SGHAT, CDR2 FQNNGV. Trimming took 4 bases from V and 8 from J, leaving 14 bases between them. The DNA for the CDR3 is TGTGCCAGCAGCTCGGGGGGGGTCTCGGAAAAACTGTTTTTT. Translated: CASSSGGVSEKLFF.

The V call is TRBV4-1, the J call TRBJ2-5; possibly TRBD2 for D (7 bases). The germline V gene encodes CDR1 MGHRA and CDR2 YSYEKL. V dropped 1 base and J dropped 2 bases, with 11 bases sitting between them. This CDR3 is built from 15 residues. CDR3 sequence: CASSQVRGGQETQYF. CDR3 in DNA: TGCGCCAGCAGCCAAGTGAGGGGGGGGCAAGAGACCCAGTACTTC.

About this clone itself: At one of its ends the junction is not consistent with the germline gene, which may arise from a read error. At the DNA level, this CDR3 is encoded by other sequences in the same sample as well. This chain uses TRBV7-8 with TRBJ2-5; no clear D. CDR1 and CDR2 (germline): SGHVS, FQNEAQ. The CDR3 runs 12 residues. Here the CDR3 DNA reads TGTGCCAGCAGCCCGTACCAAGAGACCCAATACTTC. Protein sequence: CASSPYQETQYF. Full variable domain (rest looked up from reference TRBV7-8 and TRBJ2-5): GAGVSQSPRYKVAKRGQDVALRCDPISGHVSLFWYQQALGQGPEFLTYFQNEAQLDKSGLPSDRFFAERPEGSVSTLKIQRTQQEDSAVYLCASSPYQETQYFGPGTRLLVL.

J is TRBJ2-5 and V is TRBV10-3, with 13 bases identical to TRBD2. The V gene's germline CDR1 is ENHRY and CDR2 SYGVKD. After removal of 3 bases from V and 3 bases from J, the junction contained 4 bases not matched to a gene. This CDR3 is 16 amino acids long. The DNA for the CDR3 is TGTGCCATCAGTGACCAACTAGCGGGAGGGGAAGAGACCCAGTACTTC. Protein: CAISDQLAGGEETQYF.

This clone has a single count. V usage is TRBV18 and J usage is TRBJ2-5; 8 bases are shared with TRBD1. Trimming cost V 3 bases and J 4 bases; bases outside gene matches: 16. Germline values: CDR1 KGHSH, CDR2 LQKENI. CDR3 size: 18 residues. CDR3 nucleotides: TGTGCCAGCTCACCCCGGATGAAACAGGGGGACGCCCTAGAGACCCAGTACTTC. It translates to CASSPRMKQGDALETQYF.

The chain has TRBV18 and TRBJ2-3, with 8 bases fitting TRBD2. Germline CDR1 reads KGHSH; CDR2 reads LQKENI. The CDR3 is 15 amino acids. Trimming at V came to 6 bases and at J to 1 base, leaving 6 bases not matched to a gene. The CDR3 is CASSQEAGGTDTQYF. The CDR3 nucleotides read TGTGCCAGCTCCCAGGAAGCGGGGGGCACAGATACGCAGTATTTT.

This chain joins TRBV5-5 and TRBJ2-2; 9 bases are a match to TRBD1. J gave up 7 bases and V 3 bases, and 10 bases lay outside the gene matches. CDR3 size: 16 residues. Germline CDR1 and CDR2: SGHKS and YYEKEE (reference sequence). CDR3 DNA sequence: TGTGCCAGCAGCTCCGCCGGGACAGGGACCGTCGGGGAGCTGTTTTTT. This gives the protein CASSSAGTGTVGELFF.

This chain joins TRBV5-1 and TRBJ2-2; D might be TRBD1 (5 bases). V shed 0 bases and J shed 2 bases, with 11 bases lying between them. The germline CDR1 and CDR2 sequences are SGHRS and YFSETQ. There are 16 residues in the CDR3. As DNA, the CDR3 is TGCGCCAGCAGCTTGGTCCGGACATATAACACCGGGGAGCTGTTTTTT. Protein: CASSLVRTYNTGELFF.

This sequence joins TRBV6-1 and TRBJ1-5; 8 nucleotides align to TRBD1. This CDR3 has 15 residues. From germline, CDR1 is MNHNS and CDR2 SASEGT. V trimming: 5 bases; J trimming: 2 bases; junction bases outside the gene matches: 5. CDR3 sequence reads: CASSFLTGGNQPQHF. As DNA, the CDR3 is TGTGCCAGCAGTTTTCTGACAGGGGGCAATCAGCCCCAGCATTTT.

The chain links TRBV6-4 to TRBJ1-6; 9 bases are shared with TRBD1. Germline assignment: CDR1 MRHNA and CDR2 SNTAGT. The CDR3 spans 15 residues. CDR3 sequence reads: CEDRGRCSYNSPLHF. The CDR3 DNA is TGTGAGGACAGGGGAAGATGCTCCTATAATTCACCCCTCCACTTT.

This rearrangement joins TRBV23-1 to TRBJ2-5; perhaps TRBD2 as D (5 bases). TRBV23-1 is assigned to the ORF class and has an uncertain function. This CDR3 is 15 amino acids long. V dropped 6 bases and J dropped 5 bases, with 19 bases sitting between them. CDR3 DNA sequence: TGCGCCAGCAGAGCAAGGACTGGTGGGTGGGAGACCCAGTACTTC. It encodes CASRARTGGWETQYF.

Note on this clone: In the same sample, other DNA sequences code for this CDR3. The chain is built from TRBV10-3 and TRBJ1-1; D is unclear. This CDR3 contains 14 residues. Trimming took off 0 bases at V and 1 base at J, with 6 bases between the two ends. Germline lookup yields CDR1 ENHRY and CDR2 SYGVKD. CDR3 nucleotides: TGTGCCATCAGTGAGTCCCCTGGGAACACTGAAGCTTTCTTT. It translates to CAISESPGNTEAFF.

This chain joins TRBV11-3 and TRBJ2-7, with D perhaps matching TRBD1 (7 bases). Germline V lookup: CDR1 SGHNT, CDR2 YENEEA. The V gene lost 2 bases and the J gene lost 3 bases, with 8 bases spanning the gap. The length of the CDR3 is 13 residues. The CDR3, as DNA: TGTGCCAGCAGCTTACAGGGGGGCTACGAGCAGTACTTC. The encoded protein is CASSLQGGYEQYF.